Below, one T cell receptor beta chain is given with its context. This clone was seen once. Its antigen is currently not known. Base-call qualities are not available, and no considerably larger clone is one nucleotide away. The sample's time point label is to be understood as: blood sample drawn before combined kidney and bone marrow transplant. Unstimulated Tregs (CD4+CD25+CD127-), CD4+ non-Tregs (CD4+CD25-), CD4 and CD8 cells were FACS-sorted from thawed PBMCs. Before Treg sorting, thawed PBMCs were rested overnight at 37°C with about 200 IU/ml IL-2. The patients were 4 recipients of combined kidney and bone marrow transplants from the ITN036ST trial, and samples were available only from these trial subjects. Healthy control blood was processed by Ficoll density gradient to PBMCs and cryopreserved; patient PBMCs were collected before and after transplant. The CDR3 covers 13 residues, taking in both the cysteine and the phenylalanine. Of the read, only the CDR3 DNA is kept; its 39 bases are in frame from base 1. Trimming at the junction amounts to 3 bases on V and 6 bases on J, and the germline ends lie 10 bases apart. For CDR1 and CDR2, the germline V gene lists SGHRS and YFSETQ.

The entry originates in a study of Tregs in tolerant kidney transplant recipients (dated by TCRdb to about 2019). For the wider study: The transplants used related donors along with nonmyeloablative bone marrow transplantation, and in the human trials mixed chimerism was transient. TCRbeta sequencing was used in the study to identify donor-specific regulatory T cells before combined kidney and bone marrow transplantation, and the identified cells were then tracked after transplant. Overall study results and their limits: Because the study included only a small number of patients, the results must be confirmed in larger populations and under other immunosuppression protocols. Biological reproducibility was not directly addressed, though technical replication error appeared minimal. For some patients, the PCR primers changed as time went on, which meant samples from those patients could not be compared with one another at the nucleotide level. Expanding Tregs with activated donor B cells appeared to identify the most biologically relevant and donor-specific TCRbeta repertoire. Donor-specific Treg expansion exceeded global Treg expansion in tolerant patients, suggesting antigen-driven rather than nonspecific expansion.

For TCRbeta CDR3 sequencing, genomic DNA was extracted from sorted cells using the QIAGEN DNeasy Blood and Tissue Kit. High-throughput TCRbeta CDR3 sequencing, including PCR amplification with bias correction and internal controls, was performed commercially through immunoSEQ. As for how the authors treated the data: Unique productive TCRbeta sequences were defined by CDR3 nucleotide sequence when primers matched and otherwise by CDR3 amino acid sequence together with Vbeta and Jbeta genes. To correct for sorting error, sequences found in more than one sorted population at a frequency ratio of 2:1 or less were discarded, and the remaining shared sequences were assigned to the population with the higher frequency. Sequences were defined as donor-reactive when expanded at least 5-fold in CFSE-low cells versus unstimulated cells and present at a frequency of at least 0.01% in CFSE-low cells. Repertoire divergence was quantified by Jensen-Shannon divergence calculated from the top 100 TCRbeta sequences ranked by frequency. When a sample had multiple sequencing runs, each run was corrected for sorting error separately and the runs were then pooled. The source is immuneACCESS, and TCRdb retained only in-frame sequences with V and J called. Part of the clones is not carried over; for the studies checked, unresolved V genes explain less than half of this, and the remainder is unexplained. Clone size and V and J calls were adopted from that table, with D and trimming inferred from the DNA. The sample table lists tens of thousands of clones, under 95% of them with a count of one. The biggest ten clones account for 0.34% of the sample.

The sequences come from Tregs from blood, collected before the transplant. The rearrangement joined TRBV5-1 to TRBJ2-1; the D gene is perhaps TRBD1 or TRBD2, as each covers 5 bases. This receptor was taken from a human donor who received a combined kidney and bone marrow transplant. The nucleotide sequence reads as follows: TGCGCCAGCAGCTGGAGTGGGGGCAATGAGCAGTTCTTC. It codes for CASSWSGGNEQFF.